This T cell receptor beta chain was profiled in a study of T-cell memory formation after mild COVID-19. MiXCR was run by TCRdb on the 5' RACE reads, yielding one entry per CDR3 protein. The profile covers fewer than 40,000 distinct CDR3 sequences, with about 7.7% appearing a single time and roughly 27% taken by the ten largest. This clonotype came up many times. There are 14 residues in the CDR3. Between the trimmed V and J ends, which lost 1 base and 10 bases, there was a span of 16 bases. Germline V lookup: CDR1 DFQATT, CDR2 SNEGSKA (reference sequence). Material for sequencing was PBMCs or a T cell subset sorted from them (not recorded which). The receptor's source is a man aged 18-30 years who had mild COVID-19 (a few samples of this study predate the infection). Cell type and time point are not known. This chain uses TRBV20-1 with TRBJ2-2; tentatively, D is TRBD2 (5 bases). The CDR3 DNA reads TGCAGTGCTAGAGCCGAGGACTGGTTAGTGGAGCTGTTTTTT. It codes for CSARAEDWLVELFF.